This TCR beta chain was captured by sequencing in a study of cytomegalovirus exposure and HLA in healthy donors. Whole-study context: Assignment to the Caucasian-associated ancestry cluster applied to approximately 80% of the approximately 360 genotyped donors.

With 60 Vbeta and 13 Jbeta primers, the PCR was carried out. TCRdb's copy holds only in-frame clones and misses some; the assay was immunoSEQ multiplex PCR. Of about 120,000 clones listed, roughly 77% are singletons. Concerning this clone: The antigen is unknown.

Study-wide points: An Asian-associated ancestry cluster reportedly showed fewer N-insertions than the approximately 700-donor mean in a later analysis. As a later analysis showed, several of the most significant clusters appeared to be linked to common viral pathogens. Many donors shared some public TCRs, even though most TCR sequences were rare.

The receptor's source is a man between 40 and 49 years old in good health and CMV-seronegative. Sequenced material: PBMCs.

In DNA, the CDR3 is TGTGCCAGCTCGGGCCGGACAGGGTTTTCACCCCTCCACTTT. It codes for CASSGRTGFSPLHF. The chain carries TRBV2 and TRBJ1-6, with 8 positions matching TRBD1. Losses at the gene ends were 8 bases for V and 9 bases for J; bases not matched to a gene: 9. CDR1 is SNHLY, CDR2 FYNNEI, per germline. The length of the CDR3 is 14 residues.